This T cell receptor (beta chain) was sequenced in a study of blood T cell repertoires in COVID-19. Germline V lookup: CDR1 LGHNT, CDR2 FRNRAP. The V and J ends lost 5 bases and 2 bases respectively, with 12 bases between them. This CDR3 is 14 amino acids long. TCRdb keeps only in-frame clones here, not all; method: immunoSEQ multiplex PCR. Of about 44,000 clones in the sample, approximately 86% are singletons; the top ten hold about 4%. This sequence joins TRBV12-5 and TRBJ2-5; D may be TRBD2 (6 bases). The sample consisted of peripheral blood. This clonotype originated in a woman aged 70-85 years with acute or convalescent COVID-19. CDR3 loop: CASGLGTGQETQYF. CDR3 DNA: TGTGCTAGTGGTCTGGGGACTGGGCAAGAGACCCAGTACTTC.